This T cell receptor beta chain originates from a study of blood T cell repertoires in COVID-19. Study-wide context: Acute and convalescent COVID-19 specimens originated in the United States, Italy and Spain.

Only in-frame clones appear in the TCRdb table, and some are missing; sequencing was by immunoSEQ multiplex PCR. The table includes about 230,000 clones, around nine tenths detected once. Sequencing input: peripheral blood. The receptor was isolated from a woman between 18 and 29 years old who had recovered from COVID-19.

CDR3 protein: CASSTLEYSNQPQHF. The DNA of the CDR3 is TGTGCCAGCAGTACCTTGGAGTATAGCAATCAGCCCCAGCATTTT. The chain has TRBV27 and TRBJ1-5; no clear D. The CDR3 is 15 residues long. The germline CDR1 and CDR2 sequences are MNHEY and SMNVEV (reference sequence). Trimming cost V 5 bases and J 0 bases, with 11 bases left between them.